A single T cell receptor (beta chain) is shown here with its context. Produced via immunoSEQ multiplex PCR; TCRdb's table is partial and in-frame only. The table includes some 130,000 clones, more than 85% detected once. This sample stems from a study of cytotoxic CD8 clonotypes in ibrutinib-treated CLL. V lost 4 bases, J lost 2 bases, and 12 bases lay in between. The CDR3 has 14 amino acids. Germline loops: CDR1 LGHNA, CDR2 YNFKEQ. The rearrangement uses TRBV4-2 and TRBJ2-7; no reliable D call. The source material was PBMCs, sampled after 12 months of ibrutinib treatment. The clonotype comes from a human donor with chronic lymphocytic leukemia. The CDR3 region has the DNA TGTGCCAGCAGCCTCGAGGACGGAGCCTACGAGCAGTACTTC. It codes for CASSLEDGAYEQYF.